Sequencing of this TCR beta chain was carried out in a study of T cells after yellow fever vaccination. The sample holds a few counts of this clonotype. MiXCR, applied by TCRdb to the 5' RACE reads, yields one record per CDR3 protein. The table includes some 600,000 distinct CDR3 sequences, roughly a sixth detected once. The CDR3 consists of 13 residues. V lost 3 bases, J lost 4 bases, and 10 bases lay in between. From germline, CDR1 is DFQATT and CDR2 SNEGSKA (reference sequence). This receptor was obtained from a man aged 18-30 years who received the YFV17D yellow fever vaccine. This chain connects TRBV20-1 to TRBJ1-5; D perhaps matches TRBD1 (5 bases). Specimen: PBMCs, collected 5 to 6 days after the first yellow fever vaccination. The chain's CDR3 is CSASWGGNQPQHF. Here the CDR3 DNA reads TGCAGTGCTAGTTGGGGGGGAAATCAGCCCCAGCATTTT.